A selection of T cell receptor beta chains follows, all from one sample in a study of a mutant IDH1 vaccine in newly diagnosed glioma. This table comes from immunoSEQ multiplex PCR, and its TCRdb copy is limited to in-frame clones, with some not included. The sample records under 75,000 clones, 91% being singletons. This material consisted of PBMCs, taken from a glioma patient treated with radiotherapy, temozolomide or both. These receptors originate from a man between 50 and 59 years old with glioma. Both conserved end residues are part of each CDR3. D genes are given only for firm matches. Clone sizes are given selectively: once, few, many, or a class where the clone is expanded.

>TRBJ2-7|.|.|TRBV28
CAATAGPLYEQYF
TGTGCCGCCACCGCCGGGCCGCTCTACGAGCAGTACTTC
>TRBJ1-2|.|.|TRBV7-9
CASSGRSGYTF
TGTGCCAGCAGCGGAAGGAGCGGCTACACCTTC
>TRBJ2-7|.|.|TRBV9
CASSVGQGGYHEQYF
TGTGCCAGCAGCGTAGGACAGGGAGGCTACCACGAGCAGTACTTC
>TRBJ2-1|.|.|TRBV14
CASSLMRTDNEQFF
TGTGCCAGCAGCCTCATGAGGACTGACAATGAGCAGTTCTTC
>TRBJ1-4|.|.|TRBV19
CASSIFGTTNEKLFF
TGTGCCAGTAGTATTTTCGGGACAACTAATGAAAAACTGTTTTTT
>TRBJ2-2|.|.|TRBV28
CASEDGLERFF
TGTGCCAGCGAGGACGGCCTTGAACGGTTTTTT
>TRBJ2-2|.|.|TRBV11-3
CASSWGDGELFF
TGTGCCAGCAGCTGGGGAGACGGGGAGCTGTTTTTT
>TRBJ1-5|.|TRBD1|TRBV28
CASRAPGQGNQPQHF
TGTGCCAGCAGAGCTCCGGGACAGGGTAATCAGCCCCAGCATTTT
>TRBJ1-4|.|.|TRBV19
CASSLGGLVANEKLFF
TGTGCCAGTAGCCTAGGGGGACTTGTGGCTAATGAAAAACTGTTTTTT
>TRBJ2-3|.|TRBD1|TRBV6-1
CASSEYPGTVSDTQYF
TGTGCCAGCAGTGAATATCCTGGGACAGTATCCGATACGCAGTATTTT
>TRBJ2-5|.|.|TRBV27
CASSSRGYGETQYF
TGTGCCAGCAGTTCGAGGGGTTATGGAGAGACCCAGTACTTC
>TRBJ1-2|once|.|TRBV4-1
CASSQDSRLGRGYTF
TGCGCCAGCAGCCAAGATTCGAGGCTCGGACGTGGCTACACCTTC
>TRBJ1-1|.|.|TRBV29-1
CSVGEVGRGNTEAFF
TGCAGCGTTGGTGAAGTCGGCAGGGGGAACACTGAAGCTTTCTTT
>TRBJ2-3|once|.|TRBV6-1
CASSEMQDSTDTQYF
TGTGCCAGCAGTGAAATGCAGGATAGCACAGATACGCAGTATTTT
>TRBJ1-5|.|.|TRBV19
CASRPGGISNQPQHF
TGTGCCAGTAGACCCGGAGGGATTTCCAATCAGCCCCAGCATTTT
>TRBJ1-1|.|.|TRBV6-1
CASSEQEGRPEAFF
TGTGCCAGCAGTGAACAGGAGGGTCGGCCTGAAGCTTTCTTT